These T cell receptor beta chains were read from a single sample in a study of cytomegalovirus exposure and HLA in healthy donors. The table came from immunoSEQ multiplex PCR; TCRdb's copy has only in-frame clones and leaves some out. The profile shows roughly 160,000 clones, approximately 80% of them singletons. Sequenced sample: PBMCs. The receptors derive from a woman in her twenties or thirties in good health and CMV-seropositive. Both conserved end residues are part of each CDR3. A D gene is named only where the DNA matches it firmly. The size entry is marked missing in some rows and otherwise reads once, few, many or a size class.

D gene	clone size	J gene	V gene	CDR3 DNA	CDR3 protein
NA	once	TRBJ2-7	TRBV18	TGTGCCAGCTCACCAAGGAGGGGATACGAGCAGTACTTC	CASSPRRGYEQYF
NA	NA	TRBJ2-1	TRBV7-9	TGTGCCAGCAGCTTTACAGGTTCCTACAATGAGCAGTTCTTC	CASSFTGSYNEQFF
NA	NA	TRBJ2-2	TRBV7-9	TGTTCCAGCAGCTCCACCGGGTCAAGGGGGTCCGGGGAGCTGTTTTTT	CSSSSTGSRGSGELFF
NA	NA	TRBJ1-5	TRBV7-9	TGTGCCAGCAGCTTTCAGGGCAATCAGCCCCAGCATTTT	CASSFQGNQPQHF
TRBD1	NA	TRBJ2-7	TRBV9	TGTGCCAGCAGCCACCCAGGGGGCTCCTACGAGCAGTACTTC	CASSHPGGSYEQYF
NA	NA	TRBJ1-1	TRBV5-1	TGCGCCAGCAGCTTCGTCGGGTCGCGCACTGAAGCTTTCTTT	CASSFVGSRTEAFF
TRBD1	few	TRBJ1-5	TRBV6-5	TGTGCCAGCAGCCCAGGGGGTGGTCAGCCCCAGCATTTT	CASSPGGGQPQHF
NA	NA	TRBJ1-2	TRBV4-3	TGCGCCAGCAGCCAAGTGGGCAGACCCGCGGGCTATGGCTACACCTTC	CASSQVGRPAGYGYTF
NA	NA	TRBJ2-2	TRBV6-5	TGTGCCACCAGCTCGCGGGGACGGAACACCGGGGAGCTGTTTTTT	CATSSRGRNTGELFF
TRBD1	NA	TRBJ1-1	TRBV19	TGTGCCAGTAGGGGGGACAGGTGGGGCACTGAAGCTTTCTTT	CASRGDRWGTEAFF
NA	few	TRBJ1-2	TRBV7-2	TGTGCCAGCACCATCGAGGGTGGAGGGAACTATGGCTACACCTTC	CASTIEGGGNYGYTF
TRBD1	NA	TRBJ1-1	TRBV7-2	TGTGCCAGCAGCCCGGACAGGGGAAGGACTGAAGCTTTCTTT	CASSPDRGRTEAFF
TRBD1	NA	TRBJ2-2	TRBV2	TGTGCCAGCAGTTACTATCAGGGGGCGCGCGGGGAGCTGTTTTTT	CASSYYQGARGELFF
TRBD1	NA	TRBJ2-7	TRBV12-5	TGTGCTAGTGGTTTGGCTACAGGGGCGGTCTACGAGCAGTACTTC	CASGLATGAVYEQYF
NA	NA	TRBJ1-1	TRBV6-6	TGTGCCAGCAGTTCAGGCATCGCGAACACTGAAGCTTTCTTT	CASSSGIANTEAFF
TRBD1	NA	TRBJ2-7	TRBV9	TGTGCCAGCAGCATGGACAGGGACCACGAGCAGTACTTC	CASSMDRDHEQYF
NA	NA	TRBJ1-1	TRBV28	TGTGCCAGCAGCTCAGTGAAGTCTGGGGACTTAAACACTGAAGCTTTCTTT	CASSSVKSGDLNTEAFF
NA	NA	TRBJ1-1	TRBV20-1	TGCAGCGTGGCGGGGGACACTGAAGCTTTCTTT	CSVAGDTEAFF
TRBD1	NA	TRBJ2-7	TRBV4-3	TGCGCCAGCAGCCCCGGGACAGGCAATTACGAGCAGTACTTC	CASSPGTGNYEQYF
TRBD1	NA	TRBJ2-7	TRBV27	TGTGCCAGCAGTCCGGGACAGGGTTACGAGCAGTACTTC	CASSPGQGYEQYF
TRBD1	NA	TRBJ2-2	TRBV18	TGTGCCAGCTCACCATCGGTGGGACAGGAGAACACCGGGGAGCTGTTTTTT	CASSPSVGQENTGELFF
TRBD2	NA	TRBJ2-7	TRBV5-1	TGCGCCAGCAGCGCTGCGGCTAGCGGGGCCTACGAGCAGTACTTC	CASSAAASGAYEQYF
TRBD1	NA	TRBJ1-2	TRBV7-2	TGTGCCAGCAGCCCCGGGACAGCATATGGCTACACCTTC	CASSPGTAYGYTF